The present entry profiles one T cell receptor beta chain with its context. What it binds is unknown. The data are from a study of T cell repertoires in cytomegalovirus infection. Looking at the study overall: Matching HLA type and CMV infection were both indicated by public TCR beta signatures. Overall study results and limits: Predominance within the ex vivo response was attributable to HLA-C-restricted CMV-specific TCR beta clonotypes. Totalled public TCR beta family frequency picked out people who carried CMV plus the relevant HLA.

TCRdb processed the reads anew with MiXCR; each CDR3 protein has one entry. The sample shows over 150,000 distinct CDR3 sequences, about an eighth of them seen only once. Germline V gene lookup returns CDR1 MNHEY and CDR2 SVGEGT. The CDR3 loop spans 12 amino acids. The V and J ends lost 9 bases and 0 bases respectively, with 9 bases between them. The material sequenced was PBMCs. This receptor was identified in a human donor in good health (CMV status not recorded). Some clones in this sample may be carry-over from other donors' samples. The rearrangement links TRBV6-2 or TRBV6-3 to TRBJ2-7, with unresolved D. CDR3 sequence reads: CASTANSYEQYF. The CDR3 DNA is TGTGCCAGTACAGCGAACTCCTACGAGCAGTACTTC.